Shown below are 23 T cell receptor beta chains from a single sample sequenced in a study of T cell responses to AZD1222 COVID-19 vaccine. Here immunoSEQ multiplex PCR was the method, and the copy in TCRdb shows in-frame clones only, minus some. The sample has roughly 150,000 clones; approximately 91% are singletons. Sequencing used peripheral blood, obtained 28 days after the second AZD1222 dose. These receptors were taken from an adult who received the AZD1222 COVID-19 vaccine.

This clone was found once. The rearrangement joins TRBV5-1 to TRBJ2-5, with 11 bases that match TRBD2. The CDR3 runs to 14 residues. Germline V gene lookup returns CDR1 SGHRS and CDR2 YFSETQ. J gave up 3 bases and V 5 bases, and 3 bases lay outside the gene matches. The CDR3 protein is CASSLLAGEETQYF. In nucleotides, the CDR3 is TGCGCCAGCAGTCTACTAGCGGGAGAAGAGACCCAGTACTTC.

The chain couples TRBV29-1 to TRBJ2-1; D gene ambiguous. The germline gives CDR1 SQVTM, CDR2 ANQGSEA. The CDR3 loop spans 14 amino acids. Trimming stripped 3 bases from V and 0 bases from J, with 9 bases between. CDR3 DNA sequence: TGCAGCGTTGACGGCCGGAGCTCCTACAATGAGCAGTTCTTC. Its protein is CSVDGRSSYNEQFF.

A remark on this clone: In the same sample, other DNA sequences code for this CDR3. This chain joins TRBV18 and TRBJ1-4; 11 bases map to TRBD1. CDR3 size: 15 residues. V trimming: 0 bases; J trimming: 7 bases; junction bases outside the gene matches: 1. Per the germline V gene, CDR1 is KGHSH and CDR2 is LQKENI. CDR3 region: CASSPPGQGGEKLFF. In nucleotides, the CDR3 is TGTGCCAGCTCACCACCGGGACAGGGGGGTGAAAAACTGTTTTTT.

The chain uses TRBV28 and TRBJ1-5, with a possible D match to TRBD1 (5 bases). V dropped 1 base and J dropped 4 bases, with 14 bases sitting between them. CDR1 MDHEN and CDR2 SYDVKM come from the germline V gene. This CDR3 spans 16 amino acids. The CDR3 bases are TGTGCCAGCAGTTTATTAATACGGGACCCAAATCAGCCCCAGCATTTT. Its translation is CASSLLIRDPNQPQHF.

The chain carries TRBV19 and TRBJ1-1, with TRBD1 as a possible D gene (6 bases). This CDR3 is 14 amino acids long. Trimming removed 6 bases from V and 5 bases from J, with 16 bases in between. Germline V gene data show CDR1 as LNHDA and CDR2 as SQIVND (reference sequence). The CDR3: CASSLKPTGTEAFF. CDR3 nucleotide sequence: TGTGCCAGTAGCCTAAAACCGACAGGAACTGAAGCTTTCTTT. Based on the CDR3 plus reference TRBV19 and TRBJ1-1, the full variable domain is DGGITQSPKYLFRKEGQNVTLSCEQNLNHDAMYWYRQDPGQGLRLIYYSQIVNDFQKGDIAEGYSVSREKKESFPLTVTSAQKNPTAFYLCASSLKPTGTEAFFGQGTRLTVV.

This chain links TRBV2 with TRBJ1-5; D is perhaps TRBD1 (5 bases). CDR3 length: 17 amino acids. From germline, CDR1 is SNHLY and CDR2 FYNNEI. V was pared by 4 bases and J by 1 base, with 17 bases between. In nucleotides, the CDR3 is TGTGCCAGCAGTGGGGATCGGGGCAGGCGAAGCAATCAGCCCCAGCATTTT. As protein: CASSGDRGRRSNQPQHF.

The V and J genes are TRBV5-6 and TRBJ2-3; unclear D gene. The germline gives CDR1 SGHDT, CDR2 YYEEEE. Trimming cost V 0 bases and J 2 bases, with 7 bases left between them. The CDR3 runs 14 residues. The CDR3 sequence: CASSLEAYTDTQYF. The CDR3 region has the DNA TGTGCCAGCAGCTTGGAGGCGTACACAGATACGCAGTATTTT.

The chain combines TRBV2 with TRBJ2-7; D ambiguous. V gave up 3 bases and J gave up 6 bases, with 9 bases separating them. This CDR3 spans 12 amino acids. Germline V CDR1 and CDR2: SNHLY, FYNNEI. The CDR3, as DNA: TGTGCCAGCAGTGATGGTCAGGTCGAGCAGTACTTC. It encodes CASSDGQVEQYF.

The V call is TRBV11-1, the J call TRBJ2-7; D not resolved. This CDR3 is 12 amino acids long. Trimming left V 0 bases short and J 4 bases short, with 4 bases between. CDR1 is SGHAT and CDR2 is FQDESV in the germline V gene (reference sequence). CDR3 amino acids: CASSLAGYEQYF. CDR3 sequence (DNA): TGTGCCAGCAGCTTAGCTGGATACGAGCAGTACTTC.

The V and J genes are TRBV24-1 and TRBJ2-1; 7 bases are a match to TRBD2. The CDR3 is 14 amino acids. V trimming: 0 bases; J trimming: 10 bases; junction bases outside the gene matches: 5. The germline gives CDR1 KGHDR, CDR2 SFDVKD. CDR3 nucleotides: TGTGCCACCAGTGATTTGGGGAGGGGAGGAGAGCAGTTCTTC. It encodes CATSDLGRGGEQFF.

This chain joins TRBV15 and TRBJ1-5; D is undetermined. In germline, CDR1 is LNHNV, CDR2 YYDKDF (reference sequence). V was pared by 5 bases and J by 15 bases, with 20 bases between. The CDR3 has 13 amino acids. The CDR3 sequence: CATSSTITEEGHF. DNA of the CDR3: TGTGCCACCAGCTCTACGATTACAGAGGAAGGGCATTTT.

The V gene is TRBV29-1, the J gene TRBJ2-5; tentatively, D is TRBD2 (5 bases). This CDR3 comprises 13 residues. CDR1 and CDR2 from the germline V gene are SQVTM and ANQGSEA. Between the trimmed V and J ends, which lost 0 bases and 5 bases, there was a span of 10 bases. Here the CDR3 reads CSVEDWRGETQYF. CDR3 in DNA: TGCAGCGTTGAAGATTGGCGAGGGGAGACCCAGTACTTC. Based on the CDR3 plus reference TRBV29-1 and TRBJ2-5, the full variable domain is SAVISQKPSRDICQRGTSLTIQCQVDSQVTMMFWYRQQPGQSLTLIATANQGSEATYESGFVIDKFPISRPNLTFSTLTVSNMSPEDSSIYLCSVEDWRGETQYFGPGTRLLVL.

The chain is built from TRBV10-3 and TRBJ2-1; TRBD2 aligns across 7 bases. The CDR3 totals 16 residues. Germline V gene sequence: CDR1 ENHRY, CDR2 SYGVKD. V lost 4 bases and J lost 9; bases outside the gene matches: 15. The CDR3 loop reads CAISVFGLAVATEQFF. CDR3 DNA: TGTGCCATCAGTGTCTTTGGGCTAGCGGTCGCGACTGAGCAGTTCTTC.

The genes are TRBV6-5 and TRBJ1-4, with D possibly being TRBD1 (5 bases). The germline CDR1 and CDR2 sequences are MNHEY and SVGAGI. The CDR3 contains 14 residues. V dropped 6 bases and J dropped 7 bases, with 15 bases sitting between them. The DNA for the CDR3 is TGTGCCAGCAGCTTGAAGGGGAAGAGTGAAAAACTGTTTTTT. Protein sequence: CASSLKGKSEKLFF.

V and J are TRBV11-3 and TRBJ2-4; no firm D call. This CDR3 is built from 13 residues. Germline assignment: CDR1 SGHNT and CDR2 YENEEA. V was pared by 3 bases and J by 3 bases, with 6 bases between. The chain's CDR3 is CASSFGVKNIQYF. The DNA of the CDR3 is TGTGCCAGCAGCTTTGGCGTCAAAAACATTCAGTACTTC.

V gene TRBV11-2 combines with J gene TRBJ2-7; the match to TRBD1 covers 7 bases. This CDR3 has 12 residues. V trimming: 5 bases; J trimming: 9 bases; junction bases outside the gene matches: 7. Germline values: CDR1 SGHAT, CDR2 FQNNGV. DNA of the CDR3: TGTGCCAGCAGCGAAGACAGGGACGGGCAGTACTTC. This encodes CASSEDRDGQYF.

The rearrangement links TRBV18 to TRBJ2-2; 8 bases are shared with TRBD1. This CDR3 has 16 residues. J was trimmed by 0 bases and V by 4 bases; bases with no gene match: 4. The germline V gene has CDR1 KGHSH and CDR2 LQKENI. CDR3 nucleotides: TGTGCCAGCTCACTACCGGGACAGGCGAACACCGGGGAGCTGTTTTTT. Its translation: CASSLPGQANTGELFF.

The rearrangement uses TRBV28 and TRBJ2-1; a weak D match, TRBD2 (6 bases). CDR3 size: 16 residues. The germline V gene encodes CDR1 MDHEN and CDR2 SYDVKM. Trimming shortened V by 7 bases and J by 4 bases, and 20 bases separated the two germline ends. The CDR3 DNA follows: TGTGCCAGCATACCCGGGACTTTGATCGGGTACAATGAGCAGTTCTTC. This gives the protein CASIPGTLIGYNEQFF.

The CDR3 region is CASSFPGGLFNEQFF. CDR3 DNA sequence: TGTGCCAGCAGTTTCCCCGGGGGCTTGTTCAATGAGCAGTTCTTC. The chain combines TRBV27 with TRBJ2-1; TRBD1 or TRBD2 may be the D gene (6 bases each). Germline loops: CDR1 MNHEY, CDR2 SMNVEV (reference sequence). With 3 bases removed from V and 6 bases from J, the gap between germline ends came to 15 bases. The CDR3 has 15 residues.

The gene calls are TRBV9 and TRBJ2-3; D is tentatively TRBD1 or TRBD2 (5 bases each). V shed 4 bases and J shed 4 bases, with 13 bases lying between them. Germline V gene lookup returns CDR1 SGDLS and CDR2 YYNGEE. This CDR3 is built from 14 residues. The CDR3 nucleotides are TGTGCCAGCAGCCTAGAGGGGAATGCAGATACGCAGTATTTT. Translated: CASSLEGNADTQYF. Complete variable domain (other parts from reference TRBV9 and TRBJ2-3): DSGVTQTPKHLITATGQRVTLRCSPRSGDLSVYWYQQSLDQGLQFLIQYYNGEERAKGNILERFSAQQFPDLHSELNLSSLELGDSALYFCASSLEGNADTQYFGPGTRLTVL.

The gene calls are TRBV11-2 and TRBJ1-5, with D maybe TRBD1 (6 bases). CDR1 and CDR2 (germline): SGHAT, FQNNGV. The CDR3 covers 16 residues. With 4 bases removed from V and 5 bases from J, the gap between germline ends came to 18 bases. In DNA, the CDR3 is TGTGCCAGCAGCTCAGGGCCCGGAGGGGGTTATCAGCCCCAGCATTTT. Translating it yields CASSSGPGGGYQPQHF.

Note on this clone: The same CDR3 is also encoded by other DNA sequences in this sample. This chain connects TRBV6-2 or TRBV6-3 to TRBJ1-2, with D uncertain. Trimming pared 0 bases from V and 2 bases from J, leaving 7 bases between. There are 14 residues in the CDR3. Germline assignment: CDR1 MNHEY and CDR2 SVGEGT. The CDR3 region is CASSYSAGNYGYTF. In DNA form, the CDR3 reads TGTGCCAGCAGTTACTCCGCGGGAAACTATGGCTACACCTTC.

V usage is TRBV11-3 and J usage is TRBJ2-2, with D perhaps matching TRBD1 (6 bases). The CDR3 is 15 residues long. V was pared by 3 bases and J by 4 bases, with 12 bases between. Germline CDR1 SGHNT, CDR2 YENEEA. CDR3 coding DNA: TGTGCCAGCAGCTTCTCCAGAGGGGGCACCGGGGAGCTGTTTTTT. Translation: CASSFSRGGTGELFF.